Each of the 29 T cell receptor beta chains below was sequenced from the same sample in a study of T cells in Graves' hyperthyroidism and ophthalmopathy. Researchers amplified the TCR beta CDR3 regions from RNA transcripts. The HTBI primer set served for first-round RT-PCR of the TCR CDR3. TCRdb ran MiXCR on the multiplex PCR reads and lists one entry per CDR3 protein. Of roughly 580,000 distinct CDR3 sequences in the sample, under 60% are singletons; the top ten hold approximately 8.2%. The sequenced sample consisted of peripheral blood or thyroid tissue (not recorded which). The source is a woman between 18 and 29 years old with Graves' hyperthyroidism.

This chain connects TRBV20-1 to TRBJ2-2; D not resolved. Trimming removed 6 bases from V and 4 bases from J, with 9 bases in between. The CDR3 is 12 amino acids. Germline V gene sequence: CDR1 DFQATT, CDR2 SNEGSKA (reference sequence). CDR3 amino acids: CSAEAATGELFF. CDR3 coding DNA: TGCAGTGCAGAGGCGGCCACCGGGGAGCTGTTTTTT.

The chain is built from TRBV20-1 and TRBJ1-1; possibly TRBD1 for D (5 bases). CDR1 and CDR2 from the germline V gene are DFQATT and SNEGSKA (reference sequence). This CDR3 region has 15 residues. Trimming removed 4 bases from V and 4 bases from J, with 19 bases in between. The CDR3 reads CSANRDPEYFTEAFF. The CDR3 DNA follows: TGCAGTGCTAACCGGGACCCAGAATACTTCACTGAAGCTTTCTTT.

A few counts support this clonotype. This chain joins TRBV20-1 and TRBJ1-1, with 7 bases aligning to TRBD1. Germline CDR1 is DFQATT and CDR2 is SNEGSKA (reference sequence). Germline trimming cut 4 bases from V and 0 bases from J; bases unmatched to any gene: 2. The CDR3 sequence is 13 residues long. CDR3 coding DNA: TGCAGTGCTATTGGGACAGTGAACACTGAAGCTTTCTTT. This gives the protein CSAIGTVNTEAFF.

V usage is TRBV2 and J usage is TRBJ2-2; a possible D gene is TRBD1 (6 bases). V lost 5 bases and J lost 3, with 13 bases in between. This CDR3 is built from 15 residues. CDR1 SNHLY and CDR2 FYNNEI come from the germline V gene. In DNA, the CDR3 is TGTGCCAGCAGTTACCCCAGGGGAGACACCGGGGAGCTGTTTTTT. Translating it yields CASSYPRGDTGELFF.

This clonotype showed up many times. The chain couples TRBV29-1 to TRBJ1-2; TRBD1 might be the D (5 bases). Trimming removed 6 bases from V and 3 bases from J, with 8 bases in between. The CDR3 totals 11 residues. Germline V CDR1 and CDR2: SQVTM, ANQGSEA. CDR3 sequence (DNA): TGCAGCGTGCAGGGCTACTATGGCTACACCTTC. Translating gives CSVQGYYGYTF.

This clonotype was seen many times. This sequence joins TRBV10-3 and TRBJ2-3, with D unresolved. Germline assignment: CDR1 ENHRY and CDR2 SYGVKD. CDR3 length: 13 amino acids. Trimming shortened V by 0 bases and J by 11 bases, and 12 bases separated the two germline ends. The CDR3 nucleotides read TGTGCCATCAGTGAGTCTGGGTCCACGGAGCAGTATTTT. This translates into CAISESGSTEQYF.

The rearrangement uses TRBV2 and TRBJ1-1; TRBD1 might be the D (5 bases). In germline, CDR1 is SNHLY, CDR2 FYNNEI. The CDR3 contains 14 residues. Trimming took off 5 bases at V and 6 bases at J, with 16 bases between the two ends. The CDR3 nucleotides are TGTGCCAGCAGTTCCAGGGTTTTATCGTCTGAAGCTTTCTTT. It is translated as CASSSRVLSSEAFF.

With regard to this clonotype: An end of the junction differs from the germline gene, which may be a read error. The chain is built from TRBV4-1 and TRBJ2-2; D is ambiguous. Germline V gives CDR1 MGHRA, CDR2 YSYEKL. The CDR3 length is 14 residues. The CDR3 DNA sequence: TGTGCCAGCAGCCAACCGATGGGTACCGGGGAGCTGTTTTTT. Protein sequence: CASSQPMGTGELFF.

There are a few counts of this clonotype. The chain combines TRBV9 with TRBJ1-1; 8 bases fit TRBD1. J was trimmed by 4 bases and V by 5 bases; bases with no gene match: 7. Germline-derived CDR1 and CDR2 are SGDLS and YYNGEE. The CDR3 has 14 amino acids. The CDR3 protein is CASSQGAASTEAFF. CDR3 sequence (DNA): TGTGCCAGCAGTCAGGGGGCAGCAAGCACTGAAGCTTTCTTT.

The rearrangement links TRBV19 to TRBJ1-2, with D possibly TRBD1 on 6 matching bases. The CDR3 consists of 14 residues. V gave up 3 bases and J gave up 0 bases, with 8 bases separating them. From germline, CDR1 is LNHDA and CDR2 SQIVND (reference sequence). CDR3 bases: TGTGCCAGTAGTATCACAGGGACTAACTATGGCTACACCTTC. Protein sequence: CASSITGTNYGYTF.

This clonotype has ten or more counts. The gene calls are TRBV13 and TRBJ1-2, with unresolved D. V gave up 0 bases and J gave up 4 bases, with 15 bases separating them. The CDR3 loop spans 16 amino acids. Germline CDR1 reads PRHDT; CDR2 reads FYEKMQ (reference sequence). The CDR3, as DNA: TGTGCCAGCAGCTTAGGCCACCGTTTCAGACCCTATGGCTACACCTTC. Translated, it gives CASSLGHRFRPYGYTF.

A note on this clonotype: An end of the junction does not agree with germline; a read error may underlie this. The chain links TRBV6-1 to TRBJ2-7, with a weak D call TRBD2 (6 bases). CDR1 MNHNS and CDR2 SASEGT come from the germline V gene. The CDR3 consists of 15 residues. This CDR3 is CASIETGKAGVEQYF. In DNA, the CDR3 is TGTGCCAGCATTGAAACCGGGAAAGCGGGCGTCGAGCAGTACTTC.

This clonotype showed up many times. The chain links TRBV29-1 to TRBJ2-7; D gene unclear. CDR1 is SQVTM and CDR2 is ANQGSEA in the germline V gene. V was trimmed by 3 bases and J by 2 bases, leaving 8 bases between them. The CDR3 consists of 12 residues. Here the CDR3 DNA reads TGCAGCGTTGAGGGGTATCCCTACGAGCAGTACTTC. It specifies CSVEGYPYEQYF.

This chain links TRBV20-1 with TRBJ2-5, with D possibly being TRBD1 (5 bases). Between the trimmed V and J ends, which lost 0 bases and 4 bases, there was a span of 9 bases. The CDR3 spans 13 residues. Germline V lookup: CDR1 DFQATT, CDR2 SNEGSKA (reference sequence). As DNA, the CDR3 is TGCAGTGCTAGAGATACAAGGGGAGAGACCCAGTACTTC. It codes for CSARDTRGETQYF.

The J gene is TRBJ1-5, the V gene TRBV20-1; D ambiguous. With 1 base removed from V and 0 bases from J, the gap between germline ends came to 4 bases. The length of the CDR3 is 13 residues. The germline CDR1 and CDR2 sequences are DFQATT and SNEGSKA (reference sequence). The CDR3 coding sequence is TGCAGTGCTAGAGCGGCTAGCAATCAGCCCCAGCATTTT. This gives the protein CSARAASNQPQHF.

The V call is TRBV6-5, the J call TRBJ1-1; 7 positions match TRBD1. The germline V gene has CDR1 MNHEY and CDR2 SVGAGI. The ends lost 4 bases at V and 1 base at J; junction bases unmatched: 6. The CDR3 runs to 15 residues. The CDR3 region has the DNA TGTGCCAGCAGTTTACCAGGGGGTACGAACACTGAAGCTTTCTTT. Its protein product is CASSLPGGTNTEAFF.

This sequence joins TRBV14 and TRBJ2-7; D not resolved. The CDR3 spans 16 residues. Germline-derived CDR1 and CDR2 are SGHDN and FVKESK. Deletions cut 1 base from V and 0 bases from J, with 13 bases between. The CDR3 loop is CASSQATSPSSYEQYF. In nucleotides, the CDR3 is TGTGCCAGCAGCCAAGCCACATCACCAAGCTCCTACGAGCAGTACTTC.

The DNA for the CDR3 is TGTGCCACCAGTGACCCCGGGACGGATGCAACTAATGAAAAACTGTTTTTT. This codes for CATSDPGTDATNEKLFF. The chain employs TRBV24-1 and TRBJ1-4; TRBD1 might be the D (5 bases). Germline V lookup: CDR1 KGHDR, CDR2 SFDVKD. The germline V and J ends were trimmed by 4 bases and 0 bases, with 14 bases remaining between them. This CDR3 comprises 17 residues.

This sequence joins TRBV25-1 and TRBJ2-7; 11 bases are shared with TRBD2. V shed 3 bases, J shed 4 bases, and the junction held 5 bases outside the gene matches. CDR3 size: 15 residues. Germline V gene data show CDR1 as MGHDK and CDR2 as SYGVNS. CDR3 nucleotides: TGTGCCAGCAGTGAGGTGGGGACTAGCGGTTACGAGCAGTACTTC. It encodes CASSEVGTSGYEQYF.

There are many counts of this clonotype. The chain recombines TRBV2 with TRBJ1-1, with 7 bases lining up with TRBD1. Germline-derived CDR1 and CDR2 are SNHLY and FYNNEI. The CDR3 covers 13 residues. V lost 11 bases, J lost 1 base, and 7 bases stayed unmatched. The CDR3 is CASDRDANTEAFF. DNA for the CDR3: TGTGCCTCCGACAGGGACGCGAACACTGAAGCTTTCTTT.

This clonotype was seen repeatedly, ten times or more. The gene calls are TRBV7-2 and TRBJ1-2, with TRBD1 as a possible D gene (5 bases). With 0 bases removed from V and 8 bases from J, the gap between germline ends came to 7 bases. This CDR3 contains 12 residues. Germline V gene data show CDR1 as SGHTA and CDR2 as FQGNSA. CDR3 residues: CASSLAQGGYTF. The CDR3 bases are TGTGCCAGCAGCTTAGCCCAGGGAGGCTACACCTTC.

The chain uses TRBV12-3 or TRBV12-4 and TRBJ1-5, with D hard to call. CDR3 length: 10 amino acids. The V gene lost 3 bases and the J gene lost 11 bases, with 5 bases spanning the gap. The CDR3 region is CASSFGTQHF. The CDR3 DNA is TGTGCCAGCAGTTTCGGGACCCAGCATTTT.

On this clonotype: Since a much larger clone is just one base distant, this may be a read error. The chain joins TRBV29-1 to TRBJ1-2, with 8 bases that match TRBD1. V dropped 4 bases and J dropped 2; count of bases not matched to a gene: 0. This CDR3 has 12 amino acids. Per germline, CDR1 SQVTM and CDR2 ANQGSEA. The CDR3 sequence: CSVGTGNYGYTF. The CDR3 DNA is TGCAGCGTTGGGACAGGGAACTATGGCTACACCTTC.

The chain carries TRBV12-5 and TRBJ2-7; tentatively, D is TRBD1 (6 bases). Deletions cut 4 bases from V and 3 bases from J, with 16 bases between. The germline gives CDR1 LGHNT, CDR2 FRNRAP. CDR3 length equals 15 residues. The CDR3 DNA reads TGTGCTAGTGGTTCCCACAGGGTTGGGATCTACGAGCAGTACTTC. Amino acids: CASGSHRVGIYEQYF.

This chain uses TRBV5-6 with TRBJ2-5; no clear D. Germline V gene sequence: CDR1 SGHDT, CDR2 YYEEEE. Trimming cost V 4 bases and J 4 bases, with 11 bases left between them. This CDR3 comprises 13 residues. The CDR3 is CASSVLRGETQYF. CDR3 in DNA: TGTGCCAGCAGCGTACTCAGAGGAGAGACCCAGTACTTC.

The J gene is TRBJ2-5, the V gene TRBV25-1; D might be TRBD2 (5 bases). Germline V gene data show CDR1 as MGHDK and CDR2 as SYGVNS. V lost 6 bases and J 1 base, leaving 15 bases between the germline ends. CDR3 size: 15 residues. CDR3 region: CASSQGGRTQETQYF. The CDR3, as DNA: TGTGCCAGCAGCCAAGGAGGACGTACCCAAGAGACCCAGTACTTC. The whole variable domain, remainder taken from reference TRBV25-1 and TRBJ2-5, is EADIYQTPRYLVIGTGKKITLECSQTMGHDKMYWYQQDPGMELHLIHYSYGVNSTEKGDLSSESTVSRIRTEHFPLTLESARPSHTSQYLCASSQGGRTQETQYFGPGTRLLVL.

Note on this clonotype: A much larger clone sits a single nucleotide away, making a read error possible. The genes are TRBV29-1 and TRBJ1-1; D may be TRBD1 (5 bases). Trimming removed 6 bases at V and 3 bases at J, with 11 bases between. The CDR3 runs to 12 residues. Germline V gene lookup returns CDR1 SQVTM and CDR2 ANQGSEA. The CDR3 region has the DNA TGCAGCGTGGGACGGTTGGACACTGAAGCTTTCTTT. It codes for CSVGRLDTEAFF.

This clonotype was picked up many times. The chain combines TRBV10-2 with TRBJ1-1; 8 bases fit TRBD1. Germline CDR1 WSHSY, CDR2 SAAADI. J was trimmed by 1 base and V by 7 bases; bases with no gene match: 5. CDR3 length equals 14 residues. CDR3 DNA sequence: TGCGCCAGCATAGGGGACAGGTGGAACACTGAAGCTTTCTTT. This encodes CASIGDRWNTEAFF.

This clonotype has a count of ten or more. The chain employs TRBV29-1 and TRBJ1-2, with D maybe TRBD1 (6 bases). The CDR3 consists of 15 residues. V was pared by 0 bases and J by 4 bases, with 15 bases between. Germline lookup yields CDR1 SQVTM and CDR2 ANQGSEA. The CDR3 DNA reads as TGCAGCGTTGAAGATTGGAAGGAGGGGGGCTATGGCTACACCTTC. Protein: CSVEDWKEGGYGYTF.